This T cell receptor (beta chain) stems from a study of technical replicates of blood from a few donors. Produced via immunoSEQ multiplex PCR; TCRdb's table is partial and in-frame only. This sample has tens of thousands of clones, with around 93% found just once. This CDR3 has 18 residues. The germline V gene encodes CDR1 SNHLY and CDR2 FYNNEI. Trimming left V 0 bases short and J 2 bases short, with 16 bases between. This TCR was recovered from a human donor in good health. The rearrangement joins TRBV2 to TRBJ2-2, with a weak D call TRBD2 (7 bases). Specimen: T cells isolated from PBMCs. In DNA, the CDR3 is TGTGCCAGCAGTGAAGCAAGGGGGGGGGATATTAACACCGGGGAGCTGTTTTTT. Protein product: CASSEARGGDINTGELFF. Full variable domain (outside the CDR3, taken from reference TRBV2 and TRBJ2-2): EPEVTQTPSHQVTQMGQEVILRCVPISNHLYFYWYRQILGQKVEFLVSFYNNEISEKSEIFDDQFSVERPDGSNFTLKIRSTKLEDSAMYFCASSEARGGDINTGELFFGEGSRLTVL.